The source of this TCR beta chain is a study of T cell responses to AZD1222 COVID-19 vaccine. Whole-study results and caveats: It was only after the peak T cell response that any repertoires were sampled.

Sequencing was performed with immunoSEQ multiplex PCR; in TCRdb, only in-frame clones are kept and a portion is missing. The repertoire has 100,000 to 150,000 clones, around 92% of them found once; the top ten carry approximately 4.5%. This clone has a handful of counts. Its antigen is as yet unknown. The source of this sequence is an adult in good health. This material consisted of peripheral blood, taken on day 0 of AZD1222 vaccination.

CDR3 protein: CASSRAGDYTEAFF. DNA of the CDR3: TGTGCCAGCAGCAGGGCAGGGGATTACACTGAAGCTTTCTTT. The chain carries TRBV5-6 and TRBJ1-1, with a tentative D call TRBD1 (6 bases). CDR1 SGHDT and CDR2 YYEEEE come from the germline V gene. Deletions cut 4 bases from V and 3 bases from J, with 13 bases between. The CDR3 contains 14 residues.